The 28 T cell receptor beta chains below were found in one sample sequenced in a study of T cells after yellow fever vaccination. Each CDR3 protein is one row after TCRdb ran MiXCR on the 5' RACE reads. The sample records 500,000 to 550,000 distinct CDR3 sequences, about a fifth being singletons. Sequenced material: PBMCs, taken less than 25 days after the first yellow fever vaccination. Receptors were obtained from a man between 18 and 35 years old who received the YFV17D yellow fever vaccine.

Note on this clonotype: Relative to the germline gene, one junction end is altered; a read error may explain this. The CDR3: CASSLGHNKQFF. CDR3 bases: TGTGCCAGCAGCTTAGGCCACAATAAGCAGTTCTTC. V usage is TRBV7-2 and J usage is TRBJ2-1; D uncertain. The CDR3 is 12 residues long. CDR1 is SGHTA, CDR2 FQGNSA, per germline.

The J gene is TRBJ1-6, the V gene TRBV20-1, with 9 positions matching TRBD1. V was clipped by 2 bases and J by 1 base; unmatched bases: 6. The CDR3 spans 17 residues. Per the germline V gene, CDR1 is DFQATT and CDR2 is SNEGSKA (reference sequence). As DNA, the CDR3 is TGCAGTGCTAGATTTGGGACAGGGAATTCCTATAATTCACCCCTCCACTTT. Its translation is CSARFGTGNSYNSPLHF.

The J gene is TRBJ2-7, the V gene TRBV27; 8 bases are shared with TRBD1. Trimming removed 5 bases from V and 0 bases from J; junction bases left unmatched: 6. Germline-derived CDR1 and CDR2 are MNHEY and SMNVEV (reference sequence). The CDR3 sequence is 15 residues long. The CDR3 protein is CASSATGQASYEQYV. CDR3 bases: TGTGCCAGCAGTGCCACGGGACAGGCCTCCTACGAGCAGTACGTC.

The chain recombines TRBV29-1 with TRBJ1-1, with TRBD1 as a possible D gene (5 bases). CDR3 length: 15 residues. Germline CDR1 SQVTM, CDR2 ANQGSEA. Between the trimmed V and J ends, which lost 0 bases and 2 bases, there was a span of 13 bases. The CDR3 sequence: CSVEDWGLGNTEAFF. DNA for the CDR3: TGCAGCGTTGAAGATTGGGGACTCGGCAACACTGAAGCTTTCTTT. Drawing the rest from reference TRBV29-1 and TRBJ1-1, the complete variable domain is SAVISQKPSRDICQRGTSLTIQCQVDSQVTMMFWYRQQPGQSLTLIATANQGSEATYESGFVIDKFPISRPNLTFSTLTVSNMSPEDSSIYLCSVEDWGLGNTEAFFGQGTRLTVV.

This clonotype occurred a few times. J is TRBJ2-3 and V is TRBV29-1, with unresolved D. Germline assignment: CDR1 SQVTM and CDR2 ANQGSEA. The CDR3 loop spans 10 amino acids. Trimming took 5 bases from V and 6 from J, leaving 6 bases between them. The CDR3: CSVPVDTQYF. The CDR3 nucleotides are TGCAGCGTTCCAGTGGATACGCAGTATTTT.

This clonotype was seen a few times. The chain carries TRBV5-1 and TRBJ2-5; weak D call: TRBD1 (5 bases). Trimming removed 1 base at V and 3 bases at J, with 10 bases between. This CDR3 has 14 residues. CDR1 and CDR2 (germline): SGHRS, YFSETQ. CDR3 residues: CASSLIPGKETQYF. The DNA for the CDR3 is TGCGCCAGCAGCTTGATTCCAGGGAAAGAGACCCAGTACTTC.

In its sample, this clonotype was seen a few times. The chain combines TRBV4-2 with TRBJ2-1; 10 bases match TRBD2. V was clipped by 4 bases and J by 9 bases; unmatched bases: 9. Germline CDR1 is LGHNA and CDR2 is YNFKEQ. This CDR3 is 15 amino acids long. CDR3 in amino acids: CASSPTSGAFPEQFF. Here the CDR3 DNA reads TGTGCCAGCAGCCCAACTAGCGGGGCGTTCCCTGAGCAGTTCTTC.

J is TRBJ1-5 and V is TRBV6-5, with D perhaps matching TRBD1 (5 bases). The germline V gene has CDR1 MNHEY and CDR2 SVGAGI. Trimming pared 3 bases from V and 4 bases from J, leaving 10 bases between. The CDR3 runs to 14 residues. The CDR3 loop is CASSYQGWNQPQHF. The CDR3 DNA follows: TGTGCCAGCAGTTATCAGGGTTGGAATCAGCCCCAGCATTTT.

This clonotype was picked up many times. The DNA for the CDR3 is TGCAGTGCCATTAGTGCGGGACAGGGGGGGATCGAGCAGTACTTC. It is translated as CSAISAGQGGIEQYF. The chain couples TRBV20-1 to TRBJ2-7, with TRBD1 matching over 11 bases. The CDR3 loop spans 15 amino acids. CDR1 DFQATT and CDR2 SNEGSKA come from the germline V gene (reference sequence). The V and J ends lost 6 bases and 6 bases, in that order; junction bases with no gene match: 13.

This sequence joins TRBV4-3 and TRBJ1-2; D unclear. The V gene's germline CDR1 is LGHNA and CDR2 YSLEER. The V and J ends lost 4 bases and 13 bases respectively, with 22 bases between them. This CDR3 is 14 amino acids long. The CDR3 region has the DNA TGCGCCAGCAGCCCATGGACGGGTTCCGGACCTGCCACCTTC. Translation: CASSPWTGSGPATF.

This sequence joins TRBV3-1 and TRBJ2-4; 7 bases map to TRBD1. This CDR3 comprises 14 residues. The V and J ends lost 0 bases and 7 bases, in that order; junction bases with no gene match: 3. Germline CDR1 and CDR2: LGHDT and YNNKEL (reference sequence). In nucleotides, the CDR3 is TGTGCCAGCAGCCAAGATGCCAGGGGGAACATTCAGTACTTC. Translating gives CASSQDARGNIQYF.

The chain combines TRBV7-2 with TRBJ1-1, with 12 bases matching TRBD1. This CDR3 region has 17 residues. The V and J ends lost 2 bases and 7 bases, in that order; junction bases with no gene match: 11. Germline V gene sequence: CDR1 SGHTA, CDR2 FQGNSA. The CDR3 region has the DNA TGTGCCAGCAGCTTATTCTCCCCGGGACAGGGGGCTAGTGAAGCTTTCTTT. It translates to CASSLFSPGQGASEAFF.

V is TRBV7-2 and J is TRBJ2-5, with TRBD2 as a possible D gene (5 bases). The V end was cut by 5 bases, the J end by 5 bases, with 15 bases between. Germline assignment: CDR1 SGHTA and CDR2 FQGNSA. The CDR3 is 14 residues long. The CDR3 DNA follows: TGTGCCAGCAGCAACCAGCGGTCTGGGGAGACCCAGTACTTC. Encoded protein: CASSNQRSGETQYF.

This clonotype was picked up a small number of times. The chain uses TRBV12-3 or TRBV12-4 and TRBJ1-5; TRBD1 agrees at 7 bases. V trimming: 6 bases; J trimming: 7 bases; junction bases outside the gene matches: 9. This CDR3 spans 14 amino acids. The CDR3 region has the DNA TGTGCCAGCAGACCGACAGGGCATGACCAGCCCCAGCATTTT. It specifies CASRPTGHDQPQHF.

Here the CDR3 DNA reads TGCGCCAGCAGTGGGGGACGGACCGGGGAGCTGTTTTTT. Amino acid sequence: CASSGGRTGELFF. The genes are TRBV10-1 and TRBJ2-2; tentatively, D is TRBD1 or TRBD2 (5 bases each). CDR3 length: 13 residues. Looked up from germline, CDR1 is WNHNN and CDR2 is SYGVQD (reference sequence). V was pared by 4 bases and J by 5 bases, with 8 bases between.

This rearrangement joins TRBV12-5 to TRBJ2-1; TRBD1 matches at 9 bases. CDR1 is LGHNT, CDR2 FRNRAP, per germline. V dropped 6 bases and J dropped 8; count of bases not matched to a gene: 8. The CDR3 sequence is 14 residues long. DNA for the CDR3: TGTGCTAGTGGCGAAAGGGACAGGGCTTATGAGCAGTTCTTC. Its protein product is CASGERDRAYEQFF.

The table lists this clonotype with a few counts. The chain couples TRBV6-5 to TRBJ2-7; 7 bases are shared with TRBD2. Losses at the gene ends were 4 bases for V and 7 bases for J; bases not matched to a gene: 16. The CDR3 is made up of 16 amino acids. Germline CDR1 is MNHEY and CDR2 is SVGAGI. Written as DNA, the CDR3 is TGTGCCAGCAGTTCCCCCCGGGGAGGGGCCCCTAGGGAGCAGTACGTC. This translates into CASSSPRGGAPREQYV.

A few counts support this clonotype. The chain's CDR3 is CASSATGGGNEQFF. CDR3 coding DNA: TGTGCCAGCAGCGCCACAGGGGGCGGGAATGAGCAGTTCTTC. V and J are TRBV9 and TRBJ2-1; 9 bases line up with TRBD1. Germline lookup yields CDR1 SGDLS and CDR2 YYNGEE. The CDR3 length is 14 residues. Unmatched junction bases numbered 5, after V lost 3 bases and J lost 7 bases.

The chain combines TRBV3-1 with TRBJ1-4, with D hard to call. Germline loops: CDR1 LGHDT, CDR2 YNNKEL (reference sequence). The V gene lost 2 bases and the J gene lost 13 bases, with 11 bases spanning the gap. The CDR3 runs 12 residues. CDR3 coding DNA: TGTGCCAGCAGCCAACAGGCGTTAGGACTGTTTTTT. It yields the protein CASSQQALGLFF.

This clonotype was seen only a few times. The chain recombines TRBV20-1 with TRBJ2-3; D not certain. The germline CDR1 and CDR2 sequences are DFQATT and SNEGSKA (reference sequence). The CDR3 spans 13 residues. V was trimmed by 5 bases and J by 2 bases, leaving 11 bases between them. The CDR3 region is CSAPWGITDTQYF. CDR3 in DNA: TGCAGTGCTCCCTGGGGTATCACAGATACGCAGTATTTT.

V is TRBV7-3 and J is TRBJ1-1, with unresolved D. The CDR3 has 13 amino acids. The germline V and J ends were trimmed by 6 bases and 7 bases, with 15 bases remaining between them. The germline CDR1 and CDR2 sequences are SGHTA and FQGTGA. The CDR3 DNA is TGTGCCAGCAGTCCGGGGTGGGGAGTTGAAGCTTTCTTT. Protein sequence: CASSPGWGVEAFF.

A few counts support this clonotype. The chain joins TRBV10-2 to TRBJ1-2; D might be TRBD1 (6 bases). This CDR3 contains 14 residues. CDR1 is WSHSY and CDR2 is SAAADI in the germline V gene. V lost 6 bases and J 7 bases, leaving 18 bases between the germline ends. CDR3 region: CASSQGGRLAGYTF. CDR3 bases: TGCGCCAGCAGCCAAGGGGGGCGCTTAGCTGGCTACACCTTC.

This clonotype was picked up one time. The CDR3 end shows no conserved phenylalanine or tryptophan, and so a read error is likely. The limits of the CDR3 on the DNA are not certain, so only TCRdb's listed CDR3 is given. The V gene is TRBV8-2, the J gene TRBJ2-2. TRBV8-2 is noted as a pseudogene. The CDR3 adds up to 14 amino acids, both ends counted. CDR3: CASSLGLFSWELFC.

This clonotype showed up just a few times. The chain links TRBV5-1 to TRBJ2-6; D remains ambiguous. V lost 3 bases, J lost 0 bases, and 4 bases lay in between. This CDR3 has 14 amino acids. The V gene's germline CDR1 is SGHRS and CDR2 YFSETQ. CDR3 protein: CASSWSSGANVLTF. CDR3 DNA sequence: TGCGCCAGCAGCTGGAGCTCTGGGGCCAACGTCCTGACTTTC.

CDR3 region: CASSLLAGEGNEQFF. CDR3 DNA: TGCGCCAGCAGCTTACTAGCGGGGGAGGGCAATGAGCAGTTCTTC. The chain combines TRBV5-1 with TRBJ2-1; 11 bases fit TRBD2. This CDR3 is 15 amino acids long. The ends lost 2 bases at V and 6 bases at J; junction bases unmatched: 4. Germline V lookup: CDR1 SGHRS, CDR2 YFSETQ. Looking up the rest from reference TRBV5-1 and TRBJ2-1 gives the full variable domain: KAGVTQTPRYLIKTRGQQVTLSCSPISGHRSVSWYQQTPGQGLQFLFEYFSETQRNKGNFPGRFSGRQFSNSRSEMNVSTLELGDSALYLCASSLLAGEGNEQFFGPGTRLTVL.

This clonotype appeared a few times. The genes are TRBV7-2 and TRBJ1-3, with TRBD1 as a possible D gene (5 bases). CDR1 SGHTA and CDR2 FQGNSA come from the germline V gene. The V and J ends lost 5 bases and 4 bases respectively, with 15 bases between them. The CDR3 extends over 15 amino acids. The CDR3, as DNA: TGTGCCAGCAGCATAACAGGCGACGCCGGAAACACCATATATTTT. Its protein product is CASSITGDAGNTIYF.

The chain is built from TRBV7-3 and TRBJ1-3, with D uncertain. CDR3 length: 14 residues. Trimming shortened V by 9 bases and J by 0 bases, and 12 bases separated the two germline ends. Germline V CDR1 and CDR2: SGHTA, FQGTGA. The CDR3 here is CASRASPSGNTIYF. The CDR3 DNA is TGTGCCAGTAGGGCCAGTCCCTCTGGAAACACCATATATTTT.

A note on this clonotype: Germline and junction disagree at one end, which may indicate a read error. The V and J genes are TRBV20-1 and TRBJ1-6; D not resolved. CDR1 is DFQATT and CDR2 is SNEGSKA in the germline V gene (reference sequence). CDR3 length: 12 amino acids. CDR3 coding DNA: TGCAGTGCTAGAGAGAGGTTTTCACCCCTACACTTT. It translates to CSARERFSPLHF.